Given below is one T cell receptor (beta chain) in context. The data were produced by immunoSEQ multiplex PCR, yet TCRdb's version contains in-frame clones alone and is incomplete. Here the sample spans tens of thousands of clones, 85% to 95% being singletons. This sample was included in a study of T cell changes during pregnancy in multiple sclerosis. The germline gives CDR1 SEHNR, CDR2 FQNEAQ (reference sequence). The CDR3 spans 15 residues. V shed 5 bases and J shed 7 bases, with 17 bases lying between them. This sample comprised CD4+ T cells from peripheral blood mononuclear cells, obtained in the third trimester of pregnancy. The receptor was isolated from a female donor with multiple sclerosis, enrolled in a pregnancy study. The chain uses TRBV7-9 and TRBJ1-4; D might be TRBD1 (6 bases). The CDR3 DNA reads TGTGCCAGCAGCCCAGGGCAGGGGATTGGTGAAAAACTGTTTTTT. It codes for CASSPGQGIGEKLFF.